The rows below give T cell receptor beta chains drawn from one sample of a study of T cells after yellow fever vaccination. TCRdb itself ran the 5' RACE reads through MiXCR, one entry per CDR3 protein. The sample consists of 500,000 to 650,000 distinct CDR3 sequences, less than 15% of them appearing once. Specimen: PBMCs, collected on the day of the yellow fever booster vaccination. These receptors all come from a man aged 25-45 years who received the YFV17D yellow fever vaccine. Each CDR3 is given without its conserved first and last residue. The order of the fields is V gene, CDR3 protein.

TRBV20-1	SATRDLLVEQY
TRBV7-9	ASSSQAGLTDTQY
TRBV20-1	SVSRDNKNIQY
TRBV6-1	ASSPRLAGEAKNIQY
TRBV7-9	ASTFGGLNQPQH
TRBV18	ASSPVVASTDTQY
TRBV5-1	ASSLVVSTDTQY
TRBV4-2	ASSLQGDAEAF
TRBV20-1	SASESGFNEQY
TRBV5-1	ASSFTAGDYYNEQF
TRBV12-3/TRBV12-4	ASSLETSGVGKQY